One and the same sample provided the 26 T cell receptor beta chains below, sequenced in a study of cytomegalovirus exposure and HLA in healthy donors. Both 60 Vbeta primers and 13 Jbeta primers went into the PCR. The assay was immunoSEQ multiplex PCR, and TCRdb's table has in-frame clones only and misses some. The repertoire has around 52,000 clones, around 83% of them found once; the top ten carry 1.5% to 2%. Sequenced: PBMCs. The receptors come from a man aged 35 to 55 in good health and CMV-seronegative.

This chain uses TRBV5-1 with TRBJ2-3; the match to TRBD1 covers 7 bases. The germline V gene encodes CDR1 SGHRS and CDR2 YFSETQ. J lost 1 base, V lost 4 bases, and 3 bases had no gene match. This CDR3 is built from 14 residues. The CDR3 nucleotides read TGCGCCAGCAGCCCCGGGACAGGCACAGATACGCAGTATTTT. Translated: CASSPGTGTDTQYF.

The chain links TRBV15 to TRBJ1-5; 8 positions match TRBD1. The CDR3 contains 15 residues. The germline CDR1 and CDR2 sequences are LNHNV and YYDKDF (reference sequence). V trimming: 1 base; J trimming: 7 bases; junction bases outside the gene matches: 6. The CDR3 sequence is CATSRGQGIGQPQHF. The DNA for the CDR3 is TGTGCCACCAGCAGAGGACAGGGGATCGGACAGCCCCAGCATTTT.

This chain connects TRBV9 to TRBJ2-7, with D possibly being TRBD1 (5 bases). Germline V lookup: CDR1 SGDLS, CDR2 YYNGEE. This CDR3 region has 14 residues. V shed 1 base and J shed 6 bases, with 14 bases lying between them. This CDR3 is CASSVSGLVSEQYF. The CDR3 bases are TGTGCCAGCAGCGTATCAGGGTTGGTTAGCGAGCAGTACTTC.

The chain couples TRBV11-2 to TRBJ1-4; 7 bases are a match to TRBD1. With 4 bases clipped from V and 3 bases from J, the junction kept 5 bases outside the gene matches. The germline V gene has CDR1 SGHAT and CDR2 FQNNGV. The CDR3 extends over 15 amino acids. The DNA for the CDR3 is TGTGCCAGCAGCTACCGACAGGGACCTAATGAAAAACTGTTTTTT. Translated: CASSYRQGPNEKLFF. Looking up the rest from reference TRBV11-2 and TRBJ1-4 gives the full variable domain: EAGVAQSPRYKIIEKRQSVAFWCNPISGHATLYWYQQILGQGPKLLIQFQNNGVVDDSQLPKDRFSAERLKGVDSTLKIQPAKLEDSAVYLCASSYRQGPNEKLFFGSGTQLSVL.

The chain is built from TRBV18 and TRBJ2-5; D not certain. Deletions cut 4 bases from V and 5 bases from J, with 5 bases between. Looked up from germline, CDR1 is KGHSH and CDR2 is LQKENI. This CDR3 has 11 amino acids. CDR3 in DNA: TGTGCCAGCTCACATGCGGAGACCCAGTACTTC. Translated: CASSHAETQYF.

This chain connects TRBV5-8 to TRBJ1-2; 8 bases are shared with TRBD1. Germline V gene lookup returns CDR1 SGHTS and CDR2 YDEGEE. This CDR3 region has 15 residues. The V and J ends lost 1 base and 4 bases, in that order; junction bases with no gene match: 6. CDR3 loop: CASSLQGAGVYGYTF. The CDR3 region has the DNA TGTGCCAGCAGCTTGCAGGGGGCGGGTGTCTATGGCTACACCTTC. Looking up the rest from reference TRBV5-8 and TRBJ1-2 gives the full variable domain: EAGVTQSPTHLIKTRGQQATLRCSPISGHTSVYWYQQALGLGLQFLLWYDEGEERNRGNFPPRFSGRQFPNYSSELNVNALELEDSALYLCASSLQGAGVYGYTFGSGTRLTVV.

The chain combines TRBV5-1 with TRBJ2-7, with TRBD2 matching 10 bases. J gave up 5 bases and V 4 bases, and 12 bases lay outside the gene matches. Germline V CDR1 and CDR2: SGHRS, YFSETQ. The CDR3 has 16 amino acids. CDR3 in amino acids: CASSNSGGANLHEQYF. The CDR3 nucleotides read TGCGCCAGCAGCAACAGCGGGGGGGCTAATCTGCACGAGCAGTACTTC.

The chain employs TRBV6-4 and TRBJ2-1, with 10 bases aligning to TRBD2. J was trimmed by 10 bases and V by 6 bases; bases with no gene match: 9. The CDR3 is made up of 14 amino acids. Germline V gene sequence: CDR1 MRHNA, CDR2 SNTAGT. CDR3: CASSPASGGGEQFF. In DNA, the CDR3 is TGTGCCAGCAGCCCGGCTAGCGGGGGCGGAGAGCAGTTCTTC.

The genes are TRBV13 and TRBJ1-1; TRBD1 aligns across 9 bases. This CDR3 is built from 22 residues. Germline lookup yields CDR1 PRHDT and CDR2 FYEKMQ (reference sequence). V shed 3 bases and J 1 base; nucleotides not matched to a gene: 24. The CDR3 region is CASSFLKETGGFRSMRNTEAFF. As DNA, the CDR3 is TGTGCCAGCAGCTTCTTGAAAGAGACAGGGGGGTTCCGGTCTATGAGGAACACTGAAGCTTTCTTT.

In DNA, the CDR3 is TGTGCCAGCAGTCAATCAGGGACCGGGGAGCTGTTTTTT. The encoded protein is CASSQSGTGELFF. The chain uses TRBV6-4 and TRBJ2-2; D is possibly TRBD1 (5 bases). The CDR3 contains 13 residues. Trimming pared 5 bases from V and 5 bases from J, leaving 9 bases between. In germline, CDR1 is MRHNA, CDR2 SNTAGT.

The genes are TRBV29-1 and TRBJ1-1, with D tentatively TRBD1 (5 bases). Trimming took off 6 bases at V and 7 bases at J, with 12 bases between the two ends. Per germline, CDR1 SQVTM and CDR2 ANQGSEA. The length of the CDR3 is 11 residues. The CDR3: CSVTTGSEAFF. DNA of the CDR3: TGCAGCGTCACAACAGGTAGTGAAGCTTTCTTT.

The rearrangement uses TRBV5-4 and TRBJ1-2; the D is unclear. The V gene's germline CDR1 is SGHNT and CDR2 YYREEE (reference sequence). Between the trimmed V and J ends, which lost 5 bases and 8 bases, there was a span of 19 bases. The CDR3 consists of 14 residues. The CDR3 loop is CASRASGEGRGYTF. For the CDR3, the DNA is TGTGCCAGCAGGGCGAGCGGGGAGGGTAGAGGCTACACCTTC. Combining the CDR3 with reference TRBV5-4 and TRBJ1-2 gives the whole variable domain ETGVTQSPTHLIKTRGQQVTLRCSSQSGHNTVSWYQQALGQGPQFIFQYYREEENGRGNFPPRFSGLQFPNYSSELNVNALELDDSALYLCASRASGEGRGYTFGSGTRLTVV.

The rearrangement joins TRBV5-1 to TRBJ1-2; 9 bases agree with TRBD1. J lost 8 bases, V lost 0 bases, and 5 bases had no gene match. The CDR3 runs to 14 residues. Germline assignment: CDR1 SGHRS and CDR2 YFSETQ. In DNA form, the CDR3 reads TGCGCCAGCAGCTTGGAGGGACAGGGTGGCGGCTACACCTTC. Its translation is CASSLEGQGGGYTF.

A few counts support this clone. This chain uses TRBV30 with TRBJ1-1; D is uncertain. The CDR3 runs 12 residues. V was cut by 0 bases and J by 6 bases, with 8 bases left in between. Germline CDR1 is GTSNPN and CDR2 is SVGIG (reference sequence). CDR3 sequence (DNA): TGTGCCTGGAGTGTACCTAGGCCTGAAGCTTTCTTT. This gives the protein CAWSVPRPEAFF.

J is TRBJ2-3 and V is TRBV20-1; D remains unclear. CDR1 and CDR2 (germline): DFQATT, SNEGSKA (reference sequence). Trimming took 3 bases from V and 9 from J, leaving 7 bases between them. The CDR3 length is 10 residues. CDR3 loop: CSASSSTQYF. CDR3 DNA: TGCAGTGCTAGTTCCTCGACGCAGTATTTT.

The chain is built from TRBV2 and TRBJ1-2; a weak D match, TRBD1 (5 bases). The CDR3 runs 13 residues. Germline CDR1 is SNHLY and CDR2 is FYNNEI. The V gene lost 7 bases and the J gene lost 8 bases, with 17 bases spanning the gap. CDR3 in DNA: TGTGCCAGCAATATAATCAGGGAAGGAGGCTACACCTTC. Protein sequence: CASNIIREGGYTF.

CDR3 sequence reads: CAFGDPYEQYF. As DNA, the CDR3 is TGTGCCTTCGGGGATCCCTACGAGCAGTACTTC. The V call is TRBV30, the J call TRBJ2-7, with a weak D call TRBD2 (5 bases). The CDR3 is 11 amino acids. Germline V lookup: CDR1 GTSNPN, CDR2 SVGIG (reference sequence). The V gene lost 7 bases and the J gene lost 2 bases, with 9 bases spanning the gap.

The chain employs TRBV6-6 and TRBJ1-6, with D perhaps matching TRBD1 (5 bases). There are 15 residues in the CDR3. Per the germline V gene, CDR1 is MNHNY and CDR2 is SVGAGI (reference sequence). V lost 0 bases and J lost 10, with 13 bases in between. The CDR3 sequence is CASSYSGGLQSPLHF. Written as DNA, the CDR3 is TGTGCCAGCAGTTACTCTGGGGGACTTCAATCACCCCTCCACTTT.

The V gene is TRBV29-1, the J gene TRBJ2-1; D may be TRBD2 (6 bases). The length of the CDR3 is 11 residues. Germline V gives CDR1 SQVTM, CDR2 ANQGSEA. The ends were cut back, 2 bases at V and 7 bases at J, with 6 bases in the middle. The CDR3 sequence: CSVERGNEQFF. In nucleotides, the CDR3 is TGCAGCGTTGAACGGGGGAATGAGCAGTTCTTC.

The CDR3 sequence: CASSEIAGSEQYF. As DNA, the CDR3 is TGTGCCAGCAGTGAAATTGCTGGGAGTGAGCAGTACTTC. V and J are TRBV6-1 and TRBJ2-7; a weak D match, TRBD2 (5 bases). The CDR3 spans 13 residues. V dropped 2 bases and J dropped 7 bases, with 12 bases sitting between them. Germline V gene sequence: CDR1 MNHNS, CDR2 SASEGT.

The chain combines TRBV5-4 with TRBJ2-3; D gene unclear. Trimming removed 4 bases at V and 0 bases at J, with 9 bases between. The CDR3 length is 14 residues. The germline gives CDR1 SGHNT, CDR2 YYREEE (reference sequence). CDR3 residues: CASSPLTSTDTQYF. CDR3 coding DNA: TGTGCCAGCAGCCCCCTTACTAGCACAGATACGCAGTATTTT.

The chain carries TRBV6-5 and TRBJ2-5; TRBD1 matches 9 bases. Germline CDR1 and CDR2: MNHEY and SVGAGI. This CDR3 has 15 residues. J was trimmed by 4 bases and V by 5 bases; bases with no gene match: 8. The CDR3 nucleotides are TGTGCCAGCAGTGTAAACAGGGGGCGCAGAGAGACCCAGTACTTC. Translation: CASSVNRGRRETQYF.

DNA for the CDR3: TGTGCCAGCCAGCGAGGCAGAGAAAACAATGAGCAGTTCTTC. It translates to CASQRGRENNEQFF. This chain connects TRBV2 to TRBJ2-1; no clear D. Per germline, CDR1 SNHLY and CDR2 FYNNEI. Trimming left V 8 bases short and J 5 bases short, with 16 bases between. This CDR3 is 14 amino acids long.

The rearrangement joins TRBV27 to TRBJ2-3, with TRBD2 as a possible D gene (6 bases). This CDR3 contains 16 residues. V gave up 5 bases and J gave up 2 bases, with 17 bases separating them. Germline CDR1 is MNHEY and CDR2 is SMNVEV (reference sequence). The CDR3 DNA follows: TGTGCCAGCAGTCCCCGGCGGGCGGGGAACACAGATACGCAGTATTTT. This encodes CASSPRRAGNTDTQYF.

The genes are TRBV5-1 and TRBJ2-1; TRBD2 aligns across 9 bases. The CDR3 totals 15 residues. Germline V gene sequence: CDR1 SGHRS, CDR2 YFSETQ. The trim removed 3 bases at V and 7 bases at J, leaving 8 bases unmatched. The CDR3 sequence: CASSSGGGAENEQFF. The CDR3 DNA sequence: TGCGCCAGCAGCTCCGGCGGGGGGGCGGAGAATGAGCAGTTCTTC.

J is TRBJ1-2 and V is TRBV6-1, with a weak D call TRBD1 (5 bases). CDR3 length: 14 residues. CDR1 MNHNS and CDR2 SASEGT come from the germline V gene. The V end lost 10 bases, the J end lost 2 bases, and 17 bases lay between the germline ends. CDR3 protein: CATKVGGTNYGYTF. The CDR3 DNA reads TGTGCCACCAAAGTAGGCGGGACCAACTATGGCTACACCTTC.